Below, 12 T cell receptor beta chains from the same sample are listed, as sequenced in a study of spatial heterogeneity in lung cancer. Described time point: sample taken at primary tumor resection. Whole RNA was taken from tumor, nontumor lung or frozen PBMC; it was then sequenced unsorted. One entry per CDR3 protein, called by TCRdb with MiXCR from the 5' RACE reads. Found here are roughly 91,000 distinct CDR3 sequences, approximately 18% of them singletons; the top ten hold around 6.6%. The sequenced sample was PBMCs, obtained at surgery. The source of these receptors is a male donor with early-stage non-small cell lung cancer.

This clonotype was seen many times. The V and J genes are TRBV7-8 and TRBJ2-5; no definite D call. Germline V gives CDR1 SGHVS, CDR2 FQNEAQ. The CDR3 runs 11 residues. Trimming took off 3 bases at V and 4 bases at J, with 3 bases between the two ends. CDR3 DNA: TGTGCCAGCAGCTTTGCAGAGACCCAGTACTTC. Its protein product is CASSFAETQYF.

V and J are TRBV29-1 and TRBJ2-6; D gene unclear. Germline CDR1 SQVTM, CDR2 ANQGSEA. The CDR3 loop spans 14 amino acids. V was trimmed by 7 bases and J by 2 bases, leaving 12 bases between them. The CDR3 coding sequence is TGCAGCGCGCTACAAAGTGCTGGGGCCAACGTCCTGACTTTC. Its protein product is CSALQSAGANVLTF.

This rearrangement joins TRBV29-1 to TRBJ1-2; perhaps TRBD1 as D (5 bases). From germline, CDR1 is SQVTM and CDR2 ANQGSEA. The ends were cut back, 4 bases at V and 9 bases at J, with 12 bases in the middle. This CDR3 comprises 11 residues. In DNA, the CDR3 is TGCAGCGTTGTGGGGGTCGAGAGCTACACCTTC. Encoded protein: CSVVGVESYTF.

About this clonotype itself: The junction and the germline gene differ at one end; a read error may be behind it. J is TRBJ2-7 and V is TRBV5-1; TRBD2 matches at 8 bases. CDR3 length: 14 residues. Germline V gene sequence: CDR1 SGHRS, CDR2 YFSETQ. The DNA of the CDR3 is TGCGCCAGCAGCTTGGGGGCGGGAGGCAACGAGCGGTACTTC. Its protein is CASSLGAGGNERYF.

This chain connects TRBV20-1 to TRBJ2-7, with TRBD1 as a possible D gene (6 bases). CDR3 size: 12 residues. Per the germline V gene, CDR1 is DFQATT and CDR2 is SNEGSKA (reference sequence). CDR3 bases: TGCAGCGGTGCTGGGACACTCCACGAGCAGTACTTC. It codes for CSGAGTLHEQYF.

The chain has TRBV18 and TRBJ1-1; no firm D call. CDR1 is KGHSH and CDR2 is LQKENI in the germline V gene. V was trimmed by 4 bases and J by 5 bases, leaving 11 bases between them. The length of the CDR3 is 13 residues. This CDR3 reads CASSLSGGTEAFF. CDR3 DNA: TGTGCCAGCTCACTATCAGGTGGTACTGAAGCTTTCTTT.

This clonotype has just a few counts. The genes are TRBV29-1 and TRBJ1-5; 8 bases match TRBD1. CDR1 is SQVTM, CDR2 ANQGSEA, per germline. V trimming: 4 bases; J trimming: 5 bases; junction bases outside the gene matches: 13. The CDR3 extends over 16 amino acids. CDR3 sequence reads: CSVAGTGTGGDQPQHF. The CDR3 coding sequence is TGCAGCGTTGCCGGGACAGGAACAGGCGGGGATCAGCCCCAGCATTTT. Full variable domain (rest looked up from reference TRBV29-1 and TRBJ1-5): SAVISQKPSRDICQRGTSLTIQCQVDSQVTMMFWYRQQPGQSLTLIATANQGSEATYESGFVIDKFPISRPNLTFSTLTVSNMSPEDSSIYLCSVAGTGTGGDQPQHFGDGTRLSIL.

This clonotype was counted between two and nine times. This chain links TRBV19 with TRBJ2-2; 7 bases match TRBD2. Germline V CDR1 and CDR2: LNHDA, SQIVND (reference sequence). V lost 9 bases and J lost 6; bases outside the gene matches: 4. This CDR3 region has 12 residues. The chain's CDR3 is CASGGLPGELFF. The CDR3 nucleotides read TGTGCCAGCGGGGGACTACCCGGGGAGCTGTTTTTT. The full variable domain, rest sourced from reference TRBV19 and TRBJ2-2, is DGGITQSPKYLFRKEGQNVTLSCEQNLNHDAMYWYRQDPGQGLRLIYYSQIVNDFQKGDIAEGYSVSREKKESFPLTVTSAQKNPTAFYLCASGGLPGELFFGEGSRLTVL.

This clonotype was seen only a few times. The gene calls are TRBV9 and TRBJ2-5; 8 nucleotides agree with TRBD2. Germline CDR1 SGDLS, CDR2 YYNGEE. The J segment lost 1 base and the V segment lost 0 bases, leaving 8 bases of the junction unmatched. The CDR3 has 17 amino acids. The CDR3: CASSVGLSGGLQETQYF. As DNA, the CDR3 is TGTGCCAGCAGCGTAGGCTTGAGCGGGGGCCTCCAAGAGACCCAGTACTTC.

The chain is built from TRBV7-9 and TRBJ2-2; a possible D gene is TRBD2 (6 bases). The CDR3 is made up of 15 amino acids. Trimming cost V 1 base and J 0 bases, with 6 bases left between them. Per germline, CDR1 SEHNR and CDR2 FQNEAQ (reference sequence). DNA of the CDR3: TGTGCCAGCAGCTTAGGGACTACGAACACCGGGGAGCTGTTTTTT. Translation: CASSLGTTNTGELFF. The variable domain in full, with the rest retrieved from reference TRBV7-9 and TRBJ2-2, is DTGVSQNPRHKITKRGQNVTFRCDPISEHNRLYWYRQTLGQGPEFLTYFQNEAQLEKSRLLSDRFSAERPKGSFSTLEIQRTEQGDSAMYLCASSLGTTNTGELFFGEGSRLTVL.

In DNA form, the CDR3 reads TGTGCCAGCAGCTTGGACAGGGGGCGGGATACGCAGTATTTT. Its protein is CASSLDRGRDTQYF. The genes are TRBV5-4 and TRBJ2-3; 9 bases fit TRBD1. The CDR3 is 14 amino acids. Germline CDR1 and CDR2: SGHNT and YYREEE (reference sequence). The trim removed 0 bases at V and 6 bases at J, leaving 2 bases unmatched.

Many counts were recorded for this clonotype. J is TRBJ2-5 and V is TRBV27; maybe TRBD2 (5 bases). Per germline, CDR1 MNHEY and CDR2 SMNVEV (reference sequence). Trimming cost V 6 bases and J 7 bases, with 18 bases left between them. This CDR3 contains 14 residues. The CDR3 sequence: CASRLGPVGGTQYF. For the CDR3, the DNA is TGTGCCAGCAGGCTTGGGCCCGTCGGAGGGACCCAGTACTTC.